Presented here are 28 T cell receptor beta chains from one specimen sequenced in a study of T cell changes during pregnancy in multiple sclerosis. Libraries were prepared by immunoSEQ multiplex PCR; TCRdb keeps only in-frame clonotypes and omits some of them. The table has about 36,000 clones, 90% to 95% seen once. This specimen was CD4+ T cells from peripheral blood mononuclear cells, taken after pregnancy. These TCRs come from a female donor with multiple sclerosis, enrolled in a pregnancy study.

As regards this clone: The identical CDR3 is also encoded by other nucleotide sequences in the sample. The V gene is TRBV7-3, the J gene TRBJ1-2, with a weak D call TRBD1 (5 bases). The V end was cut by 2 bases, the J end by 5 bases, with 9 bases between. There are 13 residues in the CDR3. CDR1 is SGHTA and CDR2 is FQGTGA in the germline V gene. In nucleotides, the CDR3 is TGTGCCAGCAGCTTATCCGGGGGTTATGGCTACACCTTC. Translated, it gives CASSLSGGYGYTF.

The chain links TRBV5-1 to TRBJ1-4; D call uncertain. The CDR3 runs 15 residues. The germline V and J ends were trimmed by 4 bases and 4 bases, with 14 bases remaining between them. Germline assignment: CDR1 SGHRS and CDR2 YFSETQ. The CDR3 protein is CASSPRRQSNEKLFF. The CDR3 bases are TGCGCCAGCAGCCCCAGGAGGCAGAGTAATGAAAAACTGTTTTTT.

V gene TRBV7-3 combines with J gene TRBJ1-1; D call uncertain. Germline loops: CDR1 SGHTA, CDR2 FQGTGA. The V gene lost 3 bases and the J gene lost 4 bases, with 9 bases spanning the gap. The CDR3 covers 13 residues. The CDR3 loop is CASSFQVGTEAFF. CDR3 nucleotide sequence: TGTGCCAGCAGCTTTCAGGTTGGCACTGAAGCTTTCTTT.

The chain has TRBV11-2 and TRBJ1-2, with 11 bases lining up with TRBD1. The CDR3 contains 14 residues. J was trimmed by 8 bases and V by 5 bases; bases with no gene match: 7. The germline V gene has CDR1 SGHAT and CDR2 FQNNGV. DNA for the CDR3: TGTGCCAGCAGCCCGGACAGGGGGCTTAGAGGCTACACCTTC. It specifies CASSPDRGLRGYTF.

The chain recombines TRBV18 with TRBJ2-1; 10 nucleotides line up with TRBD2. The V gene's germline CDR1 is KGHSH and CDR2 LQKENI. This CDR3 has 18 residues. Germline trimming cut 3 bases from V and 4 bases from J; bases unmatched to any gene: 12. Written as DNA, the CDR3 is TGTGCCAGCTCACCTCAGCTAGCGGGGGCTCTCCTATACAATGAGCAGTTCTTC. Translating it yields CASSPQLAGALLYNEQFF.

The chain joins TRBV6-5 to TRBJ2-5, with 10 bases lining up with TRBD2. J gave up 4 bases and V 4 bases, and 6 bases lay outside the gene matches. CDR3 size: 15 residues. The germline V gene encodes CDR1 MNHEY and CDR2 SVGAGI. Here the CDR3 reads CASSSAGGPGETQYF. The DNA for the CDR3 is TGTGCCAGCAGTTCAGCGGGGGGGCCGGGAGAGACCCAGTACTTC.

The V and J genes are TRBV19 and TRBJ1-1; perhaps TRBD1 as D (5 bases). The CDR3 sequence is 14 residues long. Trimming took 11 bases from V and 1 from J, leaving 17 bases between them. Germline V gene data show CDR1 as LNHDA and CDR2 as SQIVND (reference sequence). CDR3 sequence reads: CACRAFLRNTEAFF. DNA for the CDR3: TGTGCCTGCAGGGCGTTTCTAAGGAACACTGAAGCTTTCTTT.

The chain links TRBV2 to TRBJ1-1; TRBD1 matches 8 bases. V lost 6 bases to trimming and J lost 3 bases; unmatched junction nucleotides: 3. CDR3 length: 13 amino acids. Germline V gene lookup returns CDR1 SNHLY and CDR2 FYNNEI. The CDR3 here is CASRATGDTEAFF. As DNA, the CDR3 is TGTGCCAGCAGAGCGACAGGGGACACTGAAGCTTTCTTT. Combining the CDR3 with reference TRBV2 and TRBJ1-1 gives the whole variable domain EPEVTQTPSHQVTQMGQEVILRCVPISNHLYFYWYRQILGQKVEFLVSFYNNEISEKSEIFDDQFSVERPDGSNFTLKIRSTKLEDSAMYFCASRATGDTEAFFGQGTRLTVV.

This rearrangement joins TRBV18 to TRBJ1-1, with 8 bases aligning to TRBD1. Germline lookup yields CDR1 KGHSH and CDR2 LQKENI. The CDR3 length is 15 residues. The V gene end was trimmed by 2 bases and the J gene end by 8 bases; junction bases not matched to a gene: 10. The CDR3 sequence is CASSPTGQGVKEAFF. The DNA of the CDR3 is TGTGCCAGCTCACCAACCGGACAGGGAGTAAAAGAAGCTTTCTTT.

The chain employs TRBV5-1 and TRBJ1-4; D may be TRBD1 (5 bases). From germline, CDR1 is SGHRS and CDR2 YFSETQ. This CDR3 region has 16 residues. Trimming stripped 4 bases from V and 3 bases from J, with 16 bases between. In DNA, the CDR3 is TGCGCCAGCAGCCCTCCCGCAGGGACTGCTAATGAAAAACTGTTTTTT. Translation: CASSPPAGTANEKLFF.

J is TRBJ2-7 and V is TRBV13; 11 bases align to TRBD2. Per the germline V gene, CDR1 is PRHDT and CDR2 is FYEKMQ (reference sequence). This CDR3 has 14 amino acids. Germline trimming cut 5 bases from V and 3 bases from J; bases unmatched to any gene: 3. For the CDR3, the DNA is TGTGCCAGCAGCCTAGCGGGGGGAAACTACGAGCAGTACTTC. It codes for CASSLAGGNYEQYF.

The J gene is TRBJ2-7, the V gene TRBV19; 11 nucleotides agree with TRBD1. This CDR3 is built from 16 residues. With V trimmed by 5 bases and J by 2 bases, 8 bases remained unmatched. Germline lookup yields CDR1 LNHDA and CDR2 SQIVND (reference sequence). CDR3 sequence: CASSGVRDRGTYEQYF. The DNA of the CDR3 is TGTGCCAGTAGTGGGGTCCGGGACAGGGGGACCTACGAGCAGTACTTC.

The rearrangement links TRBV5-1 to TRBJ2-7; 9 bases are shared with TRBD1. V lost 4 bases, J lost 1 base, and 9 bases stayed unmatched. Germline lookup yields CDR1 SGHRS and CDR2 YFSETQ. This CDR3 comprises 16 residues. The CDR3 nucleotides are TGCGCCAGCAGCGGCGGGACAGGGCAGAGATCCTACGAGCAGTACTTC. It translates to CASSGGTGQRSYEQYF.

The genes are TRBV6-6 and TRBJ2-1; no definite D call. The CDR3 totals 14 residues. Germline V CDR1 and CDR2: MNHNY, SVGAGI (reference sequence). Trimming shortened V by 0 bases and J by 10 bases, and 13 bases separated the two germline ends. The CDR3, as DNA: TGTGCCAGCAGTTACTCGCAGATCCCCCAGGAGCAGTTCTTC. Protein sequence: CASSYSQIPQEQFF.

The V gene is TRBV21-1, the J gene TRBJ2-1; the DNA was not used to check the table's D call, TRBD2. TRBV21-1 is tagged as a pseudogene. The CDR3 consists of 14 residues. The CDR3 sequence: CASSKVNGYNEQFF. The CDR3 region has the DNA TGTGCCAGCAGCAAAGTAAACGGGTACAATGAGCAGTTCTTC.

J is TRBJ2-1 and V is TRBV7-2, with D uncertain. Germline values: CDR1 SGHTA, CDR2 FQGNSA. Deletions cut 1 base from V and 2 bases from J, with 9 bases between. This CDR3 is 15 amino acids long. CDR3 region: CASSLGLTAYNEQFF. CDR3 bases: TGTGCCAGCAGCTTAGGACTCACCGCCTACAATGAGCAGTTCTTC.

The chain employs TRBV9 and TRBJ2-3, with D possibly being TRBD2 (6 bases). CDR3 length: 14 amino acids. V was trimmed by 3 bases and J by 0 bases, leaving 8 bases between them. CDR1 is SGDLS and CDR2 is YYNGEE in the germline V gene. For the CDR3, the DNA is TGTGCCAGCAGCGAAGGGAGGAGCACAGATACGCAGTATTTT. It encodes CASSEGRSTDTQYF.

The chain recombines TRBV27 with TRBJ2-7; 7 bases align to TRBD1. The CDR3 is 14 residues long. J was trimmed by 4 bases and V by 0 bases; bases with no gene match: 3. Germline values: CDR1 MNHEY, CDR2 SMNVEV (reference sequence). CDR3 nucleotides: TGTGCCAGCAGTTTATCGACAGGGTGGTACGAGCAGTACTTC. Its translation is CASSLSTGWYEQYF.

Here the CDR3 reads CASSGQEKNTGELFF. The CDR3 DNA reads TGTGCCAGTAGCGGACAGGAGAAGAACACCGGGGAGCTGTTTTTT. V usage is TRBV19 and J usage is TRBJ2-2, with 7 bases matching TRBD1. J was trimmed by 1 base and V by 6 bases; bases with no gene match: 5. The length of the CDR3 is 15 residues. Germline CDR1 and CDR2: LNHDA and SQIVND (reference sequence).

The gene calls are TRBV5-4 and TRBJ1-2, with 7 bases lining up with TRBD1. This CDR3 region has 14 residues. Germline CDR1 and CDR2: SGHNT and YYREEE (reference sequence). Trimming took 0 bases from V and 5 from J; bases not matched to a gene: 4. CDR3 loop: CASSLGDREYGYTF. CDR3 DNA sequence: TGTGCCAGCAGCTTGGGGGACAGAGAGTATGGCTACACCTTC.

J is TRBJ2-5 and V is TRBV20-1; D gene uncertain. Per the germline V gene, CDR1 is DFQATT and CDR2 is SNEGSKA (reference sequence). The V end was cut by 5 bases, the J end by 5 bases, with 9 bases between. CDR3 size: 11 residues. The CDR3 nucleotides read TGCAGTGCTCTGGCGGAGGAGACCCAGTACTTC. This gives the protein CSALAEETQYF.

The rearrangement joins TRBV6-5 to TRBJ2-3; D gene ambiguous. This CDR3 has 13 amino acids. The V gene lost 7 bases and the J gene lost 2 bases, with 10 bases spanning the gap. Germline V gives CDR1 MNHEY, CDR2 SVGAGI. CDR3 in amino acids: CASKMAVTDTQYF. The CDR3 bases are TGTGCCAGCAAAATGGCTGTCACAGATACGCAGTATTTT.

The J gene is TRBJ2-7, the V gene TRBV7-9; 13 positions match TRBD2. Germline-derived CDR1 and CDR2 are SEHNR and FQNEAQ (reference sequence). V shed 5 bases and J 7 bases; nucleotides not matched to a gene: 14. The CDR3 extends over 17 amino acids. The CDR3 region is CASSPPGLAGPPGEQYF. CDR3 nucleotides: TGTGCCAGCAGCCCCCCGGGACTAGCGGGGCCGCCGGGGGAGCAGTACTTC. Based on the CDR3 plus reference TRBV7-9 and TRBJ2-7, the full variable domain is DTGVSQNPRHKITKRGQNVTFRCDPISEHNRLYWYRQTLGQGPEFLTYFQNEAQLEKSRLLSDRFSAERPKGSFSTLEIQRTEQGDSAMYLCASSPPGLAGPPGEQYFGPGTRLTVT.

The rearrangement joins TRBV30 to TRBJ2-5, with 8 bases matching TRBD1. The junction had 6 bases not matched to a gene; V was cut back by 7 bases and J by 2 bases. CDR1 and CDR2 from the germline V gene are GTSNPN and SVGIG (reference sequence). The CDR3 extends over 13 amino acids. CDR3 amino acids: CAYQTGEQETQYF. The DNA for the CDR3 is TGTGCCTACCAGACAGGGGAACAAGAGACCCAGTACTTC.

This clone has a single count. V gene TRBV28 combines with J gene TRBJ1-1, with 9 bases lining up with TRBD1. The V segment lost 5 bases and the J segment 5 bases; nucleotides outside the gene matches: 9. CDR1 and CDR2 (germline): MDHEN, SYDVKM. This CDR3 spans 15 amino acids. In nucleotides, the CDR3 is TGTGCCAGCAGTCCAAAAACAGGGGGCGGTACTGAAGCTTTCTTT. Protein product: CASSPKTGGGTEAFF.

The genes are TRBV19 and TRBJ1-2, with 8 bases lining up with TRBD1. V lost 5 bases to trimming and J lost 6 bases; unmatched junction nucleotides: 5. The CDR3 covers 13 residues. Germline V gives CDR1 LNHDA, CDR2 SQIVND (reference sequence). The CDR3 spells CASSGRTGNGYTF. CDR3 DNA: TGTGCCAGTAGTGGAAGGACAGGGAATGGCTACACCTTC.

The rearrangement joins TRBV18 to TRBJ1-2; D unclear. The V end was cut by 3 bases, the J end by 3 bases, with 5 bases between. CDR3 size: 12 residues. Germline values: CDR1 KGHSH, CDR2 LQKENI. The chain's CDR3 is CASSPLDYGYTF. As DNA, the CDR3 is TGTGCCAGCTCACCTCTTGACTATGGCTACACCTTC. Full variable domain (rest looked up from reference TRBV18 and TRBJ1-2): NAGVMQNPRHLVRRRGQEARLRCSPMKGHSHVYWYRQLPEEGLKFMVYLQKENIIDESGMPKERFSAEFPKEGPSILRIQQVVRGDSAAYFCASSPLDYGYTFGSGTRLTVV.

The V gene is TRBV2, the J gene TRBJ2-1; 7 bases map to TRBD2. The CDR3 is 14 amino acids. Germline CDR1 reads SNHLY; CDR2 reads FYNNEI. V shed 7 bases and J 1 base; nucleotides not matched to a gene: 4. CDR3 loop: CASKTAGSYNEQFF. The CDR3 bases are TGTGCCAGCAAGACAGCGGGATCCTACAATGAGCAGTTCTTC.